This T cell receptor beta chain came from a study of cytomegalovirus exposure and HLA in healthy donors. Use of 60 Vbeta and 13 Jbeta primers characterized the PCR. Using immunoSEQ multiplex PCR, the repertoire was profiled, and TCRdb retains in-frame clones only, with some absent. The sample comprises about 170,000 clones, 80% to 90% of which are singletons, and about 0.77% rests with the top ten. V trimming: 7 bases; J trimming: 8 bases; junction bases outside the gene matches: 7. CDR3 length: 13 amino acids. Germline V CDR1 and CDR2: MNHEY, SVGAGI. Study observations and caveats: Later analysis found that TCR beta chains associated with HLA were more clonally expanded than other, equally common chains. A later analysis linked roughly 17,000 TCR beta sequences to HLA alleles at 0.05 false discovery rate. Immune exposure was documented only through CMV serostatus.

This clone came up a few times. Its specificity is unknown. V is TRBV6-5 and J is TRBJ1-5; 8 positions agree with TRBD1. This clonotype was obtained from a woman aged 18-29 years in good health and CMV-seronegative. Input material: PBMCs. The CDR3 DNA is TGTGCCAGCACCTCAGGGGGCGGTGAGCCCCAGCATTTT. This gives the protein CASTSGGGEPQHF.